Described below is a single TCR beta chain sequence and its context. Germline CDR1 SGHDT, CDR2 YYEEEE. V gave up 0 bases and J gave up 2 bases; unmatched junction bases: 2. The length of the CDR3 is 16 residues. This sample was taken from a study of T cell changes during pregnancy in multiple sclerosis. Sequencing was performed with immunoSEQ multiplex PCR; in TCRdb, only in-frame clones are kept and a portion is missing. This sample has tens of thousands of clones; roughly 87% occur once, and the top ten carry approximately 0.75%. The source of this sequence is a female donor in good health, enrolled as a control in a pregnancy study. The sample was CD4+ T cells from peripheral blood mononuclear cells, taken after pregnancy. The chain has TRBV5-6 and TRBJ2-7, with 13 bases identical to TRBD2. CDR3 nucleotide sequence: TGTGCCAGCAGCTTGGGACTAGCGGGAGGACCCTACGAGCAGTACTTC. It yields the protein CASSLGLAGGPYEQYF.